The 10 T cell receptor beta chains below all came from one sample that was sequenced in a study of neurological immune-mediated disorders (dated 2019 in TCRdb). The library was made by 5' RACE. The listed sequencing device is Illumina HiSeq 2500. TCRdb reworked the public reads: Q25 trimming with fastp, MiXCR clone assembly, productive beta chains retained. Merged by CDR3 protein, the rows form single entries marked with the most common genes and DNA. The sample profile shows more than 75,000 distinct CDR3 sequences; around a tenth of them were found once. The ten largest account for about 1.7% of the sample. Sequencing used PBMCs. The receptor source for this set is a man aged 35-49 years in good health.

About this clonotype: A much more abundant neighbour one base away suggests this may be a read error. The chain joins TRBV5-1 to TRBJ1-5, with unresolved D. This CDR3 region has 14 residues. The germline gives CDR1 SGHRS, CDR2 YFSETQ. The CDR3 loop reads CASRLNPSNRPQHF. CDR3 sequence (DNA): TGCGCCAGCAGGTTGAACCCTAGCAATCGGCCCCAGCATTTT.

There are many counts of this clonotype. The chain combines TRBV20-1 with TRBJ1-1, with 9 bases fitting TRBD1. J gave up 3 bases and V 0 bases, and 8 bases lay outside the gene matches. Germline CDR1 reads DFQATT; CDR2 reads SNEGSKA (reference sequence). There are 16 residues in the CDR3. In DNA form, the CDR3 reads TGCAGTGCTAGAGATCCCGGGGGACAGGGATACACTGAAGCTTTCTTT. It translates to CSARDPGGQGYTEAFF.

This clonotype was counted ten times or more. The chain couples TRBV5-1 to TRBJ1-1; maybe TRBD1 (5 bases). This CDR3 region has 14 residues. V was shortened by 0 bases and J by 0 bases, with 6 bases between the two germline ends. Germline values: CDR1 SGHRS, CDR2 YFSETQ. In DNA, the CDR3 is TGCGCCAGCAGCTTGGGGGGGGTGAACACTGAAGCTTTCTTT. Amino acids: CASSLGGVNTEAFF.

Comments on this clonotype: A junction boundary mismatches the germline segment, possibly from a read error. This chain joins TRBV12-3 or TRBV12-4 and TRBJ1-1; D gene unclear. The CDR3 is 13 residues long. This chain's CDR3 is CANSFEVNTEAFF. Written as DNA, the CDR3 is TGTGCCAACAGTTTTGAGGTAAACACTGAAGCTTTCTTT.

The CDR3 sequence is CANSEKSQGRVPFIGGLTDTQYF. In DNA, the CDR3 is TGTGCCAACAGCGAAAAATCACAGGGGAGAGTTCCCTTTATTGGAGGCCTCACAGATACGCAGTATTTT. The chain uses TRBV2 and TRBJ2-3, with 7 bases that match TRBD1. CDR1 is SNHLY and CDR2 is FYNNEI in the germline V gene. J gave up 2 bases and V 10 bases, and 36 bases lay outside the gene matches. This CDR3 is built from 23 residues. Supplemented by reference TRBV2 and TRBJ2-3, the full variable domain reads EPEVTQTPSHQVTQMGQEVILRCVPISNHLYFYWYRQILGQKVEFLVSFYNNEISEKSEIFDDQFSVERPDGSNFTLKIRSTKLEDSAMYFCANSEKSQGRVPFIGGLTDTQYFGPGTRLTVL.

This clonotype was counted ten times or more. V gene TRBV7-9 combines with J gene TRBJ1-2; D unresolved. V was cut by 1 base and J by 8 bases, with 20 bases left in between. This CDR3 comprises 16 residues. Germline values: CDR1 SEHNR, CDR2 FQNEAQ (reference sequence). CDR3 nucleotides: TGTGCCAGCAGCTTAGATTTGGGAACTGGGTGGAACGGCTACACCTTC. This codes for CASSLDLGTGWNGYTF.

The table lists this clonotype with many counts. V usage is TRBV29-1 and J usage is TRBJ2-2; D is undetermined. V shed 2 bases and J shed 5 bases, with 6 bases lying between them. From germline, CDR1 is SQVTM and CDR2 ANQGSEA. The CDR3 runs 12 residues. DNA for the CDR3: TGCAGCGTTGAACTGTTAACCGGGGAGCTGTTTTTT. It specifies CSVELLTGELFF.

This clonotype was observed many times. A read error is possible here, since a much larger clone lies one base away. The genes are TRBV27 and TRBJ2-7, with D unclear. The germline V gene encodes CDR1 MNHEY and CDR2 SMNVEV (reference sequence). The V end lost 5 bases, the J end lost 4 bases, and 6 bases lay between the germline ends. The CDR3 loop spans 11 amino acids. CDR3 loop: CASSDGYEQYF. Written as DNA, the CDR3 is TGTGCCAGCAGTGATGGGTACGAGCAGTACTTC.

In this sample, this clonotype turned up many times. The rearrangement joins TRBV29-1 to TRBJ1-1; unclear D gene. There are 11 residues in the CDR3. Germline CDR1 SQVTM, CDR2 ANQGSEA. This CDR3 is CGGRENTEAFF. The CDR3 nucleotides read TGCGGCGGAAGGGAAAACACTGAAGCTTTCTTT.

This clonotype came up many times. The gene calls are TRBV6-5 and TRBJ2-4; possible D gene TRBD1, 6 bases. CDR1 and CDR2 from the germline V gene are MNHEY and SVGAGI. Trimming shortened V by 2 bases and J by 8 bases, and 13 bases separated the two germline ends. The CDR3 is made up of 14 amino acids. The CDR3 bases are TGTGCCAGCAGTTACGAAGCAGGGGCGTACATTCAGTACTTC. Translated, it gives CASSYEAGAYIQYF.